This T cell receptor beta chain originates from a study of blood T cell repertoires in COVID-19. This clone was seen once. Some clones are missing from TCRdb's copy, which holds only in-frame ones; the method was immunoSEQ multiplex PCR. The repertoire holds about 170,000 clones, with roughly 84% as singletons. The CDR3 has 13 residues. Deletions cut 6 bases from V and 5 bases from J, with 13 bases between. Germline CDR1 reads MDHEN; CDR2 reads SYDVKM. What was sequenced was peripheral blood. The sequence derives from a woman of 80 years or more with active or convalescent COVID-19. The rearrangement uses TRBV28 and TRBJ1-2, with D uncertain. The CDR3 region is CASSIGGVYGYTF. DNA for the CDR3: TGTGCCAGCAGCATAGGCGGGGTGTATGGCTACACCTTC.